These T cell receptor beta chains were read from a single sample in a study of T cell changes during pregnancy in multiple sclerosis. Here immunoSEQ multiplex PCR was the method, and the copy in TCRdb shows in-frame clones only, minus some. Of over 50,000 clones listed, roughly 90% are singletons. The material was CD4+ T cells from peripheral blood mononuclear cells, obtained after pregnancy. The receptor set was obtained from a female donor with multiple sclerosis, enrolled in a pregnancy study. CDR3s include the opening cysteine and the closing phenylalanine or tryptophan. A D gene is named only where the DNA matches it firmly. Rows give clone size only sometimes, using once, few, many, or a class for an expanded clone.

TRBV7-2	TRBD1	TRBJ2-1	-	CASSRRDSVNEQFF	TGTGCCAGCAGCCGTCGGGACAGCGTTAATGAGCAGTTCTTC
TRBV7-9	TRBD1	TRBJ1-3	-	CASSTAGTGGSGNTIYF	TGTGCCAGCAGCACGGCCGGGACAGGGGGATCTGGAAACACCATATATTTT
TRBV5-1	TRBD2	TRBJ2-7	once	CASSLASGTGSYEQYF	TGCGCCAGCAGCTTGGCTAGCGGGACGGGCTCCTACGAGCAGTACTTC
TRBV7-2	TRBD2	TRBJ2-1	-	CASRKTSGSYNEQFF	TGTGCCAGCAGAAAAACTAGCGGCTCCTACAATGAGCAGTTCTTC
TRBV6-5	-	TRBJ1-5	-	CASRRQMNQPQHF	TGTGCCAGCAGGAGGCAGATGAATCAGCCCCAGCATTTT
TRBV7-6	-	TRBJ2-7	-	CASSLSDLAEQYF	TGTGCCAGCAGCTTAAGCGATCTGGCAGAGCAGTACTTC
TRBV5-4	TRBD1	TRBJ2-7	-	CASSLDRGSSYEQYF	TGTGCCAGCAGCTTAGACAGGGGGAGCTCCTACGAGCAGTACTTC
TRBV7-2	-	TRBJ1-1	-	CASSARRGENTEAFF	TGTGCCAGCAGCGCTCGTCGGGGGGAGAACACTGAAGCTTTCTTT
TRBV15	-	TRBJ2-4	-	CATRGLGEGAKNIQYF	TGTGCCACCAGAGGCCTAGGGGAAGGAGCCAAAAACATTCAGTACTTC
TRBV6-5	-	TRBJ2-5	-	CASSYSPPGEETQYF	TGTGCCAGCAGTTACTCTCCCCCAGGGGAAGAGACCCAGTACTTC
TRBV5-1	-	TRBJ1-2	once	CASSPQNLRGPGGYTF	TGCGCCAGCAGCCCCCAAAACCTAAGGGGTCCTGGTGGCTACACCTTC
TRBV7-2	-	TRBJ2-7	-	CASSNIQGSYEQYF	TGTGCCAGCAGCAATATACAGGGATCCTACGAGCAGTACTTC
TRBV30	-	TRBJ2-3	once	CAWTGGIGDTQYF	TGTGCCTGGACGGGGGGCATCGGAGATACGCAGTATTTT
TRBV7-9	TRBD2	TRBJ2-1	-	CASSLDGRNNEQFF	TGTGCCAGCAGCTTAGACGGGAGGAACAATGAGCAGTTCTTC
TRBV10-1	-	TRBJ2-7	-	CASVLSPGWTIPYEQYF	TGCGCCAGTGTCCTTTCTCCCGGGTGGACTATTCCCTACGAGCAGTACTTC
TRBV6-1	-	TRBJ1-3	-	CASSRETFSGNTIYF	TGTGCCAGCAGTCGGGAGACCTTCTCTGGAAACACCATATATTTT
TRBV28	-	TRBJ2-7	-	CASSLFRGSFKHEQYF	TGTGCCAGCAGTTTGTTCCGGGGTTCGTTTAAGCACGAGCAGTACTTC
TRBV28	-	TRBJ2-7	-	CASQQPYPKAYEQYF	TGTGCCAGTCAACAGCCCTACCCCAAGGCCTACGAGCAGTACTTC
TRBV29-1	-	TRBJ2-1	-	CSGGQDEQFF	TGCAGCGGGGGGCAGGATGAGCAGTTCTTC
TRBV4-3	TRBD2	TRBJ2-1	-	CASSPEAGVGFPYNEQFF	TGCGCCAGCAGCCCAGAAGCGGGAGTTGGATTCCCCTACAATGAGCAGTTCTTC
TRBV7-2	TRBD1	TRBJ1-5	-	CASSLTGGNQPQHF	TGTGCCAGCAGCTTAACAGGGGGCAATCAGCCCCAGCATTTT
TRBV18	-	TRBJ2-2	once	CASSPLNRDDGELFF	TGTGCCAGCTCACCACTGAACAGGGATGACGGGGAGCTGTTTTTT
TRBV7-6	TRBD1	TRBJ1-2	few	CASSAGTGRYGYTF	TGTGCCAGCAGCGCCGGGACAGGGCGCTATGGCTACACCTTC
TRBV6-1	-	TRBJ2-1	-	CASSPRTNRNEQFF	TGTGCCAGCAGTCCGCGGACTAACCGCAATGAGCAGTTCTTC